Below, 32 T cell receptor beta chains from the same sample are listed, as sequenced in a study of T-cell reconstitution after alpha-beta-depleted transplantation in children. A TCRbeta library incorporating unique molecular identifiers was prepared. TCRdb passed the PCR reads through MiXCR, listing each CDR3 protein once. The sample yields roughly 200,000 distinct CDR3 sequences, approximately 15% seen once. The sample was PBMCs from the stem cell graft donor, taken from the stem cell graft. These receptors came from a human donor who donated a stem cell graft to a child with acute lymphoblastic leukemia.

This clonotype was observed at least ten times. The chain has TRBV11-3 and TRBJ2-1; D is ambiguous. Looked up from germline, CDR1 is SGHNT and CDR2 is YENEEA. V dropped 5 bases and J dropped 6 bases, with 8 bases sitting between them. This CDR3 contains 12 residues. For the CDR3, the DNA is TGTGCCAGCAGCCTCCATTCCAATGAGCAGTTCTTC. As protein: CASSLHSNEQFF.

The table lists this clonotype with many counts. The chain is built from TRBV5-6 and TRBJ1-2; maybe TRBD1 (5 bases). This CDR3 has 15 amino acids. The germline gives CDR1 SGHDT, CDR2 YYEEEE. Trimming took off 4 bases at V and 0 bases at J, with 13 bases between the two ends. The CDR3 nucleotides read TGTGCCAGCAGCCTGATGGGGCTAGCTAACTATGGCTACACCTTC. Amino acid sequence: CASSLMGLANYGYTF.

This clonotype was recorded only once. A read error may be the cause here, since a much bigger clone is one base away. The rearrangement joins TRBV28 to TRBJ2-2; TRBD1 aligns across 10 bases. After removal of 10 bases from V and 6 bases from J, the junction contained 8 bases not matched to a gene. The CDR3 loop spans 14 amino acids. Germline CDR1 MDHEN, CDR2 SYDVKM. For the CDR3, the DNA is TGTGCCACGGGACAGGGGCCGGAGTCCGGGGAGCTGTTTTTT. It is translated as CATGQGPESGELFF.

The gene calls are TRBV5-1 and TRBJ2-5, with D unclear. Deletions cut 4 bases from V and 4 bases from J, with 17 bases between. Germline V gene sequence: CDR1 SGHRS, CDR2 YFSETQ. The length of the CDR3 is 15 residues. CDR3 amino acids: CASSVQLGWGETQYF. DNA for the CDR3: TGCGCCAGCAGCGTGCAGCTGGGCTGGGGAGAGACCCAGTACTTC.

This clonotype came up many times. CDR3 in DNA: TGTGCCAGCAGCCCGGCGGGCAAGGGGAACACTGAAGCTTTCTTT. Residues: CASSPAGKGNTEAFF. The chain links TRBV3-1 to TRBJ1-1, with D unresolved. Between the trimmed V and J ends, which lost 4 bases and 1 base, there was a span of 13 bases. The CDR3 totals 15 residues. Germline V gives CDR1 LGHDT, CDR2 YNNKEL (reference sequence). The full variable domain, with the rest looked up from reference TRBV3-1 and TRBJ1-1, is DTAVSQTPKYLVTQMGNDKSIKCEQNLGHDTMYWYKQDSKKFLKIMFSYNNKELIINETVPNRFSPKSPDKAHLNLHINSLELGDSAVYFCASSPAGKGNTEAFFGQGTRLTVV.

This clonotype was observed once. The CDR3 sequence: CASSRDRGRGYEQYF. The CDR3 DNA reads as TGCGCCAGCAGCCGGGACAGGGGGCGCGGATACGAGCAGTACTTC. The chain employs TRBV4-1 and TRBJ2-7, with 12 positions matching TRBD1. Germline V gene sequence: CDR1 MGHRA, CDR2 YSYEKL. V lost 4 bases and J lost 4; bases outside the gene matches: 5. This CDR3 is 15 amino acids long.

This clonotype was found many times. Here the CDR3 DNA reads TGTGCCAGTCGACAGGGGATGGGACGGGAGTTCTTC. The encoded protein is CASRQGMGREFF. This chain uses TRBV6-5 with TRBJ2-1; 8 positions match TRBD1. J was trimmed by 14 bases and V by 9 bases; bases with no gene match: 12. The CDR3 loop spans 12 amino acids. Per the germline V gene, CDR1 is MNHEY and CDR2 is SVGAGI.

This clonotype was observed many times. The rearrangement links TRBV7-8 to TRBJ1-1; a possible D gene is TRBD1 (5 bases). Trimming left V 1 base short and J 4 bases short, with 13 bases between. Per germline, CDR1 SGHVS and CDR2 FQNEAQ. The CDR3 runs 15 residues. The CDR3 DNA reads TGTGCCAGCAGCTTAGGGAGGGGTAAGGGCACTGAAGCTTTCTTT. It yields the protein CASSLGRGKGTEAFF. Full variable domain (rest looked up from reference TRBV7-8 and TRBJ1-1): GAGVSQSPRYKVAKRGQDVALRCDPISGHVSLFWYQQALGQGPEFLTYFQNEAQLDKSGLPSDRFFAERPEGSVSTLKIQRTQQEDSAVYLCASSLGRGKGTEAFFGQGTRLTVV.

This clonotype appeared many times. This chain connects TRBV10-3 to TRBJ2-1, with 7 bases identical to TRBD1. The CDR3 runs to 14 residues. With 6 bases clipped from V and 5 bases from J, the junction kept 7 bases outside the gene matches. Germline lookup yields CDR1 ENHRY and CDR2 SYGVKD. In nucleotides, the CDR3 is TGTGCCATCAGCCCACAGGGGCGCAACAATGAGCAGTTCTTC. Protein sequence: CAISPQGRNNEQFF.

V gene TRBV7-9 combines with J gene TRBJ2-7; a possible D gene is TRBD1 (5 bases). The CDR3 has 16 amino acids. Trimming took 0 bases from V and 3 from J, leaving 15 bases between them. CDR1 SEHNR and CDR2 FQNEAQ come from the germline V gene (reference sequence). In nucleotides, the CDR3 is TGTGCCAGCAGCTTAGCCCGTGCAGGGTGGGGCTACGAGCAGTACTTC. As protein: CASSLARAGWGYEQYF. The full variable domain, with the rest looked up from reference TRBV7-9 and TRBJ2-7, is DTGVSQNPRHKITKRGQNVTFRCDPISEHNRLYWYRQTLGQGPEFLTYFQNEAQLEKSRLLSDRFSAERPKGSFSTLEIQRTEQGDSAMYLCASSLARAGWGYEQYFGPGTRLTVT.

Ten or more counts support this clonotype. This chain uses TRBV25-1 with TRBJ2-5, with a weak D call TRBD2 (6 bases). This CDR3 region has 10 residues. V was clipped by 6 bases and J by 8 bases, with 7 bases between them. Germline V gives CDR1 MGHDK, CDR2 SYGVNS. The CDR3 loop reads CASRGGTQYF. Written as DNA, the CDR3 is TGTGCCAGCAGGGGAGGCACCCAGTACTTC. The whole variable domain, remainder taken from reference TRBV25-1 and TRBJ2-5, is EADIYQTPRYLVIGTGKKITLECSQTMGHDKMYWYQQDPGMELHLIHYSYGVNSTEKGDLSSESTVSRIRTEHFPLTLESARPSHTSQYLCASRGGTQYFGPGTRLLVL.

This clonotype showed up many times. The V and J genes are TRBV20-1 and TRBJ2-3; D uncertain. Germline V CDR1 and CDR2: DFQATT, SNEGSKA (reference sequence). V gave up 3 bases and J gave up 5 bases, with 12 bases separating them. The CDR3 is made up of 13 amino acids. CDR3 sequence reads: CSASRGFEDTQYF. For the CDR3, the DNA is TGCAGTGCTAGTCGTGGGTTCGAAGATACGCAGTATTTT.

Points on this clonotype: This may arise from a read error, as a much more abundant clone is one base away. The chain employs TRBV25-1 and TRBJ2-7; possibly TRBD1 or TRBD2 for D (5 bases each). CDR3 length equals 14 residues. Per the germline V gene, CDR1 is MGHDK and CDR2 is SYGVNS. CDR3 amino acids: CARSARDGAYEQYF. The CDR3, as DNA: TGTGCCCGCAGTGCCCGGGACGGAGCCTACGAGCAGTACTTC.

This clonotype was observed at least ten times. CDR3 in DNA: TGCAGCGTTAGGCTCGGGGTAGGGGATGAAAAACTGTTTTTT. Amino acid sequence: CSVRLGVGDEKLFF. The rearrangement uses TRBV29-1 and TRBJ1-4; D is perhaps TRBD1 (5 bases). Germline V lookup: CDR1 SQVTM, CDR2 ANQGSEA. Trimming removed 5 bases at V and 6 bases at J, with 16 bases between. This CDR3 has 14 amino acids. Based on the CDR3 plus reference TRBV29-1 and TRBJ1-4, the full variable domain is SAVISQKPSRDICQRGTSLTIQCQVDSQVTMMFWYRQQPGQSLTLIATANQGSEATYESGFVIDKFPISRPNLTFSTLTVSNMSPEDSSIYLCSVRLGVGDEKLFFGSGTQLSVL.

This clonotype came up many times. CDR3 bases: TGTGCCAGCGGTATTTACGATACGCAGTATTTT. This translates into CASGIYDTQYF. The V gene is TRBV12-3 or TRBV12-4, the J gene TRBJ2-3; D remains ambiguous. V lost 8 bases and J 6 bases, leaving 9 bases between the germline ends. This CDR3 comprises 11 residues.

This clonotype was counted ten times or more. The chain has TRBV12-3 or TRBV12-4 and TRBJ2-5, with TRBD2 identical over 10 bases. The CDR3 spans 17 residues. V was pared by 1 base and J by 5 bases, with 10 bases of the junction left unmatched. The CDR3 reads CASSLGWTSGHGETQYF. Written as DNA, the CDR3 is TGTGCCAGCAGTTTAGGCTGGACTAGCGGACATGGGGAGACCCAGTACTTC.

This clonotype was seen ten or more times. J is TRBJ2-4 and V is TRBV11-1; D might be TRBD1 or TRBD2, each matching 5 bases. CDR1 and CDR2 (germline): SGHAT, FQDESV (reference sequence). V lost 5 bases and J 5 bases, leaving 25 bases between the germline ends. The CDR3 runs 18 residues. The CDR3 loop reads CASSPLVSGGVRENIQYF. In DNA form, the CDR3 reads TGTGCCAGCAGCCCATTGGTTTCTGGGGGAGTCCGGGAAAACATTCAGTACTTC.

This clonotype came up many times. The chain uses TRBV4-1 and TRBJ1-5; a possible D gene is TRBD1 (6 bases). Germline CDR1 MGHRA, CDR2 YSYEKL. The CDR3 sequence is 15 residues long. The V and J ends lost 1 base and 6 bases respectively, with 13 bases between them. The CDR3 sequence: CASSQVGGASQPQHF. CDR3 bases: TGCGCCAGCAGCCAAGTGGGGGGGGCGAGTCAGCCCCAGCATTTT.

The table lists this clonotype with many counts. The V and J genes are TRBV25-1 and TRBJ2-7, with a possible D match to TRBD1 (5 bases). The CDR3 has 17 amino acids. The ends were cut back, 3 bases at V and 6 bases at J, with 24 bases in the middle. Germline V gene sequence: CDR1 MGHDK, CDR2 SYGVNS. CDR3 protein: CASSDSATGSFSGEQYF. The CDR3 DNA is TGTGCCAGCAGTGACAGCGCAACAGGCTCCTTCTCGGGCGAGCAGTACTTC.

This clonotype showed up many times. This chain joins TRBV5-1 and TRBJ2-7; 9 nucleotides line up with TRBD1. Germline V lookup: CDR1 SGHRS, CDR2 YFSETQ. The CDR3 covers 14 residues. V lost 0 bases to trimming and J lost 7 bases; unmatched junction nucleotides: 5. Written as DNA, the CDR3 is TGCGCCAGCAGCTTGGGGACAGGGGTAGGGGAGCAGTACTTC. Protein sequence: CASSLGTGVGEQYF.

This clonotype was counted ten times or more. The chain uses TRBV20-1 and TRBJ2-1; D may be TRBD1 (6 bases). Germline V lookup: CDR1 DFQATT, CDR2 SNEGSKA (reference sequence). The CDR3 spans 14 residues. Trimming left V 5 bases short and J 2 bases short, with 13 bases between. CDR3 in DNA: TGCAGTGCTTGGACAGAAACAACCTACAATGAGCAGTTCTTC. This sequence encodes CSAWTETTYNEQFF.

Many counts were recorded for this clonotype. The V gene is TRBV5-1, the J gene TRBJ1-1; the D is unclear. V was clipped by 4 bases and J by 0 bases, with 16 bases between them. CDR1 SGHRS and CDR2 YFSETQ come from the germline V gene. This CDR3 contains 16 residues. The CDR3 DNA follows: TGCGCCAGCAGCCCCACGATGGGCGTCATGAACACTGAAGCTTTCTTT. It codes for CASSPTMGVMNTEAFF. The complete variable domain, with remaining parts taken from reference TRBV5-1 and TRBJ1-1, reads KAGVTQTPRYLIKTRGQQVTLSCSPISGHRSVSWYQQTPGQGLQFLFEYFSETQRNKGNFPGRFSGRQFSNSRSEMNVSTLELGDSALYLCASSPTMGVMNTEAFFGQGTRLTVV.

The chain links TRBV4-2 to TRBJ2-1; 14 positions agree with TRBD2. There are 19 residues in the CDR3. Germline-derived CDR1 and CDR2 are LGHNA and YNFKEQ. Trimming removed 6 bases from V and 6 bases from J; junction bases left unmatched: 16. CDR3 loop: CASRKGLAGEISTANEQFF. In nucleotides, the CDR3 is TGTGCCAGCAGGAAGGGACTAGCGGGGGAAATTTCGACCGCCAATGAGCAGTTCTTC.

Only one count was recorded for this clonotype. Possible read error: a much larger clone is one base away. The chain links TRBV12-3 or TRBV12-4 to TRBJ1-1; 7 nucleotides line up with TRBD1. This CDR3 is built from 18 residues. DNA of the CDR3: TGTACCAGCAGTTTAGCGCAAAGGGGGCTTAGGATGAACACTGAAGCTTTCTTT. As protein: CTSSLAQRGLRMNTEAFF.

This clonotype appeared many times. The rearrangement links TRBV11-3 to TRBJ2-5; D ambiguous. The V gene's germline CDR1 is SGHNT and CDR2 YENEEA. The V and J ends lost 5 bases and 2 bases respectively, with 12 bases between them. There are 14 residues in the CDR3. CDR3: CASSLSASQETQYF. CDR3 coding DNA: TGTGCCAGCAGCCTGAGCGCCAGTCAAGAGACCCAGTACTTC.

This clonotype was seen repeatedly, ten times or more. This sequence joins TRBV5-1 and TRBJ2-3; 9 bases fit TRBD2. J gave up 6 bases and V 7 bases, and 9 bases lay outside the gene matches. The germline CDR1 and CDR2 sequences are SGHRS and YFSETQ. The CDR3 has 14 residues. DNA of the CDR3: TGCGCCAGCCAAACTCGCGGGAGGGAGGATACGCAGTATTTT. This encodes CASQTRGREDTQYF.

This sequence joins TRBV3-1 and TRBJ2-1; TRBD1 is a possible D gene (5 bases). CDR3 length: 14 amino acids. Trimming shortened V by 4 bases and J by 6 bases, and 13 bases separated the two germline ends. From germline, CDR1 is LGHDT and CDR2 YNNKEL (reference sequence). The chain's CDR3 is CASSPPGLSNEQFF. As DNA, the CDR3 is TGTGCCAGCAGCCCGCCAGGGCTGAGCAATGAGCAGTTCTTC.

This clonotype was observed at least ten times. The chain has TRBV3-1 and TRBJ2-1; D not certain. Germline CDR1 LGHDT, CDR2 YNNKEL (reference sequence). Trimming cost V 1 base and J 8 bases, with 12 bases left between them. The CDR3 sequence is 14 residues long. In DNA form, the CDR3 reads TGTGCCAGCAGCCAAGTCCCTATCCGGGATGAGCAGTTCTTC. Residues: CASSQVPIRDEQFF.

This clonotype was recorded at least ten times. This rearrangement joins TRBV12-3 or TRBV12-4 to TRBJ1-2; 9 nucleotides line up with TRBD1. This CDR3 has 13 amino acids. The V segment lost 6 bases and the J segment 5 bases; nucleotides outside the gene matches: 4. CDR3 region: CASSRDRVYGYTF. The CDR3, as DNA: TGTGCCAGCAGCCGGGACAGGGTATATGGCTACACCTTC.

This clonotype came up many times. The genes are TRBV20-1 and TRBJ2-7, with 11 bases aligning to TRBD2. After removal of 6 bases from V and 2 bases from J, the junction contained 6 bases not matched to a gene. The CDR3 runs 14 residues. Germline CDR1 and CDR2: DFQATT and SNEGSKA (reference sequence). CDR3 amino acids: CSAPSGRSPYEQYF. The CDR3 nucleotides are TGCAGTGCCCCTAGCGGGAGGTCCCCCTACGAGCAGTACTTC.

This clonotype has a count of ten or more. The chain couples TRBV29-1 to TRBJ2-5, with a possible D match to TRBD1 (8 bases). Trimming pared 0 bases from V and 4 bases from J, leaving 15 bases between. Germline CDR1 and CDR2: SQVTM and ANQGSEA. The CDR3 loop spans 15 amino acids. CDR3 DNA: TGCAGCGTTGAAGAATGGCACAGGGGGGGAGAGACCCAGTACTTC. Amino acid sequence: CSVEEWHRGGETQYF.

In its sample, this clonotype was seen many times. The chain links TRBV5-1 to TRBJ2-1; D assignment may be TRBD1 or TRBD2 (5 bases each). Germline V gene sequence: CDR1 SGHRS, CDR2 YFSETQ. V shed 5 bases and J shed 3 bases, with 18 bases lying between them. The CDR3 consists of 16 residues. The CDR3 loop is CASRDRPGPVYNEQFF. For the CDR3, the DNA is TGCGCCAGCAGGGATCGTCCGGGACCGGTCTACAATGAGCAGTTCTTC.